These 11 T cell receptor beta chains originate from one sample sequenced in a study of T cell responses to AZD1222 COVID-19 vaccine. The repertoire was sequenced with immunoSEQ multiplex PCR; TCRdb's copy has only in-frame clones and lacks some. This sample has some 120,000 clones, with just over 85% found just once. The sample here was peripheral blood, taken on day 0 of AZD1222 vaccination. These receptors all come from an adult in good health.

V gene TRBV7-9 combines with J gene TRBJ1-1, with a possible D match to TRBD1 (5 bases). V lost 6 bases and J 1 base, leaving 9 bases between the germline ends. CDR3 length equals 13 residues. Per germline, CDR1 SEHNR and CDR2 FQNEAQ (reference sequence). The CDR3 nucleotides are TGTGCCAGCAGTTCACAGGAGAACACTGAAGCTTTCTTT. This sequence encodes CASSSQENTEAFF.

The chain is built from TRBV11-3 and TRBJ2-3; 9 bases fit TRBD2. The germline gives CDR1 SGHNT, CDR2 YENEEA. Trimming at V came to 3 bases and at J to 4 bases, leaving 2 bases not matched to a gene. This CDR3 comprises 14 residues. CDR3 sequence: CASSFSGSADTQYF. The DNA of the CDR3 is TGTGCCAGCAGCTTTAGCGGGAGTGCAGATACGCAGTATTTT. Complete variable domain (other parts from reference TRBV11-3 and TRBJ2-3): EAGVVQSPRYKIIEKKQPVAFWCNPISGHNTLYWYLQNLGQGPELLIRYENEEAVDDSQLPKDRFSAERLKGVDSTLKIQPAELGDSAVYLCASSFSGSADTQYFGPGTRLTVL.

The chain employs TRBV3-1 (or the pseudogene TRBV3-2) and TRBJ2-3, with 12 bases fitting TRBD2. The length of the CDR3 is 16 residues. With V trimmed by 1 base and J by 9 bases, 8 bases remained unmatched. Germline values: CDR1 LGHDT, CDR2 YNNKEL (reference sequence). The DNA of the CDR3 is TGTGCCAGCAGCCAAGCGACTAGCGGGGGCGCCAAGACGCAGTATTTT. Amino acid sequence: CASSQATSGGAKTQYF.

This clone was detected a few times. The genes are TRBV7-9 and TRBJ1-5; tentatively, D is TRBD1 (5 bases). This CDR3 is 13 amino acids long. The germline V and J ends were trimmed by 1 base and 6 bases, with 7 bases remaining between them. Germline CDR1 reads SEHNR; CDR2 reads FQNEAQ (reference sequence). The CDR3 is CASSLGGTQPQHF. The CDR3 coding sequence is TGTGCCAGCAGCTTAGGGGGGACTCAGCCCCAGCATTTT.

CDR3 sequence reads: CASTTRQSSGNTIYF. The DNA for the CDR3 is TGTGCCAGCACCACCCGACAGAGCTCTGGAAACACCATATATTTT. V and J are TRBV7-2 and TRBJ1-3; tentative D call: TRBD1 (5 bases). V lost 7 bases and J 0 bases, leaving 13 bases between the germline ends. Germline V gene data show CDR1 as SGHTA and CDR2 as FQGNSA. CDR3 size: 15 residues.

This clone was seen a single time. The chain is built from TRBV10-3 and TRBJ1-6; TRBD1 matches 8 bases. The CDR3 has 15 amino acids. V lost 4 bases to trimming and J lost 10 bases; unmatched junction nucleotides: 9. Germline CDR1 is ENHRY and CDR2 is SYGVKD. CDR3 in amino acids: CAISGGQGVESPLHF. DNA of the CDR3: TGTGCCATCAGTGGTGGACAGGGAGTTGAATCACCCCTCCACTTT.

The rearrangement joins TRBV25-1 to TRBJ2-2; no clear D gene. V shed 3 bases and J shed 6 bases, with 8 bases lying between them. Germline V gene sequence: CDR1 MGHDK, CDR2 SYGVNS. This CDR3 comprises 13 residues. CDR3 sequence (DNA): TGTGCCAGCAGTGACATGGCGGCCGGGGAGCTGTTTTTT. Amino acids: CASSDMAAGELFF.

CDR3 region: CASSEQGNEKLFF. The CDR3 DNA is TGTGCCAGCTCAGAACAGGGAAATGAAAAACTGTTTTTT. The J gene is TRBJ1-4, the V gene TRBV18; D is perhaps TRBD1 (6 bases). The CDR3 sequence is 13 residues long. Germline CDR1 is KGHSH and CDR2 is LQKENI. With 5 bases removed from V and 5 bases from J, the gap between germline ends came to 9 bases.

This chain links TRBV7-6 with TRBJ1-6; TRBD1 matches 7 bases. The CDR3 is made up of 14 amino acids. CDR1 is SGHVS and CDR2 is FNYEAQ in the germline V gene. J gave up 6 bases and V 5 bases, and 4 bases lay outside the gene matches. DNA of the CDR3: TGTGCCAGCAGCCCGGGACAGCTTAATTCACCCCTCCACTTT. It codes for CASSPGQLNSPLHF.

V is TRBV27 and J is TRBJ2-2; D is uncertain. The length of the CDR3 is 15 residues. Germline values: CDR1 MNHEY, CDR2 SMNVEV (reference sequence). V was clipped by 2 bases and J by 5 bases, with 12 bases between them. CDR3 bases: TGTGCCAGCAGTTTAAGAGGTCTAGGTACCGGGGAGCTGTTTTTT. Translation gives CASSLRGLGTGELFF.

The CDR3 bases are TGTGCCATCAGGGGAAGTAGCACAGATACGCAGTATTTT. This translates into CAIRGSSTDTQYF. This chain connects TRBV10-3 to TRBJ2-3; no clear D. V was pared by 6 bases and J by 0 bases, with 7 bases between. Germline CDR1 and CDR2: ENHRY and SYGVKD. This CDR3 has 13 residues.